This T cell receptor beta chain was captured by sequencing in a study of T cells in localized non-small cell lung cancer. General study results and limits: The greatest T cell clonality was found in uninvolved adjacent lung (higher than in tumor).

Profiling relied on immunoSEQ multiplex PCR, and the TCRdb table lists in-frame clones only, not all of them. The sample has 2,800 or so clones; over 15% are singletons. As regards this clone: Its antigen is undetermined.

Germline V lookup: CDR1 LNHDA, CDR2 SQIVND (reference sequence). The ends lost 4 bases at V and 10 bases at J; junction bases unmatched: 11. The CDR3 is made up of 16 amino acids. The material sequenced was lung tumor tissue, taken before any cancer treatment. The chain links TRBV19 to TRBJ1-6; 9 positions match TRBD1. This sequence originates from a man between 40 and 70 years old with stage I squamous cell lung carcinoma. In DNA, the CDR3 is TGTGCCAGTAGTACAGGGACAGGGACAGGAGGATCACCCCTCCACTTT. Translating gives CASSTGTGTGGSPLHF.